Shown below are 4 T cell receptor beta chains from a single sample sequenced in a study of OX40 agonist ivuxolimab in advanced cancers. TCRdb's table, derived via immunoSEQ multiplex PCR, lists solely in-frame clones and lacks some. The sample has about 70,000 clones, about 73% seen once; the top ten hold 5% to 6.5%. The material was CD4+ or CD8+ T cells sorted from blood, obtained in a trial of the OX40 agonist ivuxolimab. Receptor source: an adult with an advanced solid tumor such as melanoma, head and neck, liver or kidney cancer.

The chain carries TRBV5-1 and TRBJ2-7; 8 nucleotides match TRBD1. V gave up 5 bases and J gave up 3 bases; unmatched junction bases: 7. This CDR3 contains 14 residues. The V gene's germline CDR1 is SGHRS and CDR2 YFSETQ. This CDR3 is CASRSTGVRYEQYF. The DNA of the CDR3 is TGCGCCAGCAGGTCGACAGGGGTACGCTACGAGCAGTACTTC.

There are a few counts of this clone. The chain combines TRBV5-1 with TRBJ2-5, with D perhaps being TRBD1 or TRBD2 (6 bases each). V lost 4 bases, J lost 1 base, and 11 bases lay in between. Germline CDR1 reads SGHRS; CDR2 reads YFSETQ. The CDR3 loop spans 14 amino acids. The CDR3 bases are TGCGCCAGCAGCCCGGGGGCGGTCCAAGAGACCCAGTACTTC. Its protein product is CASSPGAVQETQYF.

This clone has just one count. CDR3 bases: TGTGCCAGCAGTTTGGGCAGGGGAGTAGGTCAGCCCCAGCATTTT. It codes for CASSLGRGVGQPQHF. The rearrangement links TRBV27 to TRBJ1-5; tentatively, D is TRBD1 (6 bases). Germline lookup yields CDR1 MNHEY and CDR2 SMNVEV (reference sequence). V lost 3 bases and J 6 bases, leaving 15 bases between the germline ends. This CDR3 contains 15 residues.

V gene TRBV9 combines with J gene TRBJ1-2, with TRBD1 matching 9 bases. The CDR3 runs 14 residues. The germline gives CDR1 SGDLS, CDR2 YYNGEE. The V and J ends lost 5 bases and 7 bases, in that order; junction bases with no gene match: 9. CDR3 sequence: CASRQTGGAAGYTF. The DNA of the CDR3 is TGTGCCAGCAGACAAACAGGGGGCGCGGCTGGCTACACCTTC. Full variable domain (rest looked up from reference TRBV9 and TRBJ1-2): DSGVTQTPKHLITATGQRVTLRCSPRSGDLSVYWYQQSLDQGLQFLIQYYNGEERAKGNILERFSAQQFPDLHSELNLSSLELGDSALYFCASRQTGGAAGYTFGSGTRLTVV.